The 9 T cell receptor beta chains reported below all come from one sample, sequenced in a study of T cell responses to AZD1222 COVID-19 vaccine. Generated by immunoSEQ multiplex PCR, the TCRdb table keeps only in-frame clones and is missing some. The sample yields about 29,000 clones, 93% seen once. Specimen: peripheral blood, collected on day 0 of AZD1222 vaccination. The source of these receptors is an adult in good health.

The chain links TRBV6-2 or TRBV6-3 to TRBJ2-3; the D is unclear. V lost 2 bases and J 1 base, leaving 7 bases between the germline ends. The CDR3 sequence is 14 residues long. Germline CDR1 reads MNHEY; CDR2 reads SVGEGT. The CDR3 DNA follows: TGTGCCAGCAGTTACGTGTTCCGCACAGATACGCAGTATTTT. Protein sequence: CASSYVFRTDTQYF.

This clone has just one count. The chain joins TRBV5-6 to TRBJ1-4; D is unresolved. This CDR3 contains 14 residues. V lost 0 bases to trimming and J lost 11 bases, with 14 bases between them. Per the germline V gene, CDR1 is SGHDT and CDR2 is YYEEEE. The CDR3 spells CASSLVGPREKLFF. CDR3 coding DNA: TGTGCCAGCAGCTTGGTGGGCCCTCGGGAGAAACTGTTTTTT.

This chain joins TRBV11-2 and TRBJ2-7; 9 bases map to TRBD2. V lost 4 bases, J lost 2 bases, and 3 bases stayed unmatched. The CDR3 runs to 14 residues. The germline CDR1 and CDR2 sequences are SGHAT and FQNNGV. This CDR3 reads CASSSTSGPYEQYF. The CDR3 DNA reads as TGTGCCAGCAGCTCGACTAGCGGCCCCTACGAGCAGTACTTC. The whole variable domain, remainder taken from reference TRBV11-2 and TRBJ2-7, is EAGVAQSPRYKIIEKRQSVAFWCNPISGHATLYWYQQILGQGPKLLIQFQNNGVVDDSQLPKDRFSAERLKGVDSTLKIQPAKLEDSAVYLCASSSTSGPYEQYFGPGTRLTVT.

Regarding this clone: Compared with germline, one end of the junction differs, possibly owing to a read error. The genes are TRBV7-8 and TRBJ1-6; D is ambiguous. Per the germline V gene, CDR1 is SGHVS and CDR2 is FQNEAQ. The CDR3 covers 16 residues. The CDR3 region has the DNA TGTGCCAGCAGCTTAAATGCAGGCTCTTATAGTTCACCCCTCCACTTT. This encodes CASSLNAGSYSSPLHF. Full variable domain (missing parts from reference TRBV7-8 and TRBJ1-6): GAGVSQSPRYKVAKRGQDVALRCDPISGHVSLFWYQQALGQGPEFLTYFQNEAQLDKSGLPSDRFFAERPEGSVSTLKIQRTQQEDSAVYLCASSLNAGSYSSPLHFGNGTRLTVT.

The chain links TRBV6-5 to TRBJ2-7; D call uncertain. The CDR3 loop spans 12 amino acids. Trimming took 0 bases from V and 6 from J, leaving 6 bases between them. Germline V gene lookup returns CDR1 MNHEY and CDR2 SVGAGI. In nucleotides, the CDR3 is TGTGCCAGCAGTTACTCGGACGGCGAGCAGTACTTC. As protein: CASSYSDGEQYF.

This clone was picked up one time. The CDR3 bases are TGTGCCAGCAGTGAAGGAGGGAAAGGGTCCTACGAGCAGTACTTC. This codes for CASSEGGKGSYEQYF. This sequence joins TRBV6-1 and TRBJ2-7, with a possible D match to TRBD2 (5 bases). Trimming cost V 1 base and J 1 base, with 11 bases left between them. There are 15 residues in the CDR3. Germline values: CDR1 MNHNS, CDR2 SASEGT.

Here the CDR3 DNA reads TGTGCCAGCACCTCCGGCGGCACCGGGGAGCTGTTTTTT. It encodes CASTSGGTGELFF. The chain has TRBV7-9 and TRBJ2-2; D gene unclear. From germline, CDR1 is SEHNR and CDR2 FQNEAQ (reference sequence). Trimming removed 7 bases from V and 4 bases from J, with 10 bases in between. This CDR3 comprises 13 residues.

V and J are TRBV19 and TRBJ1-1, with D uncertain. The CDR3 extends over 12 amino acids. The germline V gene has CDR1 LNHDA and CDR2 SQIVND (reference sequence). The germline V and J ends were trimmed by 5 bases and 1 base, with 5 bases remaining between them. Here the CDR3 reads CASSRGNTEAFF. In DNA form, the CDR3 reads TGTGCCAGTAGTCGAGGGAACACTGAAGCTTTCTTT.

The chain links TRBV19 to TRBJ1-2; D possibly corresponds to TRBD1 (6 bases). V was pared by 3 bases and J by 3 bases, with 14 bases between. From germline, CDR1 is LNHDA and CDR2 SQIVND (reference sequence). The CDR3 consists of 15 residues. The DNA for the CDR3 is TGTGCCAGTAGTATTGGGACACGGAGCCACTATGGCTACACCTTC. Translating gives CASSIGTRSHYGYTF.